The rows below give T cell receptor beta chains drawn from one sample of a study of response to subunit inactivated influenza vaccine. From the RT-PCR reads, TCRdb called clonotypes with MiXCR, one entry per CDR3 protein. The sample includes 290,000 or so distinct CDR3 sequences, over 20% of them seen just once. The specimen comprised PBMCs from blood, sampled approximately 22 months after vaccination. Source of these receptors: a man aged 45-69 years who received an inactivated influenza vaccine. Both conserved end residues are part of each CDR3. The D gene is left open where the match is weak. Clone size is shown for a subset of rows, as once, few, many or a class of expanded clone.

clone_size: -
j_call: TRBJ2-5
d_call: TRBD2
v_call: TRBV7-9
cdr3_nt: TGTGCCAGCAGCTATGGATCAGCGGGAGTTGGGGAGACCCAGTACTTC
cdr3_aa: CASSYGSAGVGETQYF

clone_size: -
j_call: TRBJ2-5
d_call: -
v_call: TRBV9
cdr3_nt: TGTGCCAGCAGCGTAGCTCCGAGGGTGAGGGAGACCCAGTACTTC
cdr3_aa: CASSVAPRVRETQYF

clone_size: few
j_call: TRBJ1-1
d_call: -
v_call: TRBV3-1
cdr3_nt: TGTGCCAGCAGCCAAGTACAGGGCAACACTGAAGCTTTCTTT
cdr3_aa: CASSQVQGNTEAFF

clone_size: -
j_call: TRBJ1-3
d_call: -
v_call: TRBV6-1
cdr3_nt: TGTGCCAGCAGTCTTACAGGGTTGAGAGGAAACACCATATATTTT
cdr3_aa: CASSLTGLRGNTIYF

clone_size: -
j_call: TRBJ2-1
d_call: -
v_call: TRBV5-1
cdr3_nt: TGCGCCAGCAGCACTAGCTTAACTTTACTACAGAATGAGCAGTTCTTC
cdr3_aa: CASSTSLTLLQNEQFF

clone_size: -
j_call: TRBJ2-4
d_call: -
v_call: TRBV7-9
cdr3_nt: TGTGCCAGCAGCTTAGAGGTCTCAGGGGGGAACATTCAGTACTTC
cdr3_aa: CASSLEVSGGNIQYF

clone_size: few
j_call: TRBJ1-5
d_call: -
v_call: TRBV6-1
cdr3_nt: TGTGCCAGCAGACAGGGTAGCAATCAGCCCCAGCATTTT
cdr3_aa: CASRQGSNQPQHF

clone_size: -
j_call: TRBJ2-1
d_call: TRBD1
v_call: TRBV23-1
cdr3_nt: TGCGCCAGACCCCGGCCAGGGGGATGCAATGAGCAGTTCTTC
cdr3_aa: CARPRPGGCNEQFF

clone_size: -
j_call: TRBJ1-4
d_call: TRBD1
v_call: TRBV28
cdr3_nt: TGTGCCAGCAGGGGGTGGACAGGAGCCAATGAAAAACTGTTTTTT
cdr3_aa: CASRGWTGANEKLFF

clone_size: -
j_call: TRBJ2-1
d_call: TRBD2
v_call: TRBV29-1
cdr3_nt: TGCAGCGCCGGGACTAGACTTTACAATGAGCAGTTCTTC
cdr3_aa: CSAGTRLYNEQFF

clone_size: -
j_call: TRBJ2-3
d_call: TRBD2
v_call: TRBV5-1
cdr3_nt: TGCGCCAGCAGCAAAACCGTAGCGGGGGGAATGGCAGATACGCAGTATTTT
cdr3_aa: CASSKTVAGGMADTQYF

clone_size: -
j_call: TRBJ2-2
d_call: TRBD2
v_call: TRBV4-2
cdr3_nt: TGTGCCAGCAGCCAAACTAGCGGGAGGGCGAACACCGGGGAGCTGTTTTTT
cdr3_aa: CASSQTSGRANTGELFF

clone_size: many
j_call: TRBJ1-2
d_call: -
v_call: TRBV12-3/TRBV12-4
cdr3_nt: TGTGCCAGCAGTTTAGCGGGCGGTAACTATGGCTACACCTTC
cdr3_aa: CASSLAGGNYGYTF

clone_size: few
j_call: TRBJ1-2
d_call: -
v_call: TRBV20-1
cdr3_nt: TGCAGCCCCGGGGGGCAAGTTGGTGGCTACACCTTC
cdr3_aa: CSPGGQVGGYTF

clone_size: few
j_call: TRBJ2-2
d_call: -
v_call: TRBV7-8
cdr3_nt: TGTGCCAGCAGCTTAGGAAAGTACACCGGGGAGCTGTTTTTT
cdr3_aa: CASSLGKYTGELFF

clone_size: -
j_call: TRBJ1-1
d_call: -
v_call: TRBV19
cdr3_nt: TGTGCCAGTAGTATCACAGGGACGAATGAAGCTTTCTTT
cdr3_aa: CASSITGTNEAFF

clone_size: once
j_call: TRBJ2-7
d_call: -
v_call: TRBV4-2
cdr3_nt: TGTGCCAGCAGCCAAGATCTGGGATCATCTTTCTCCTACGAGCAGTACTTC
cdr3_aa: CASSQDLGSSFSYEQYF

clone_size: few
j_call: TRBJ2-7
d_call: TRBD2
v_call: TRBV20-1
cdr3_nt: TGCAGCGCTGGGGGTAGCGGGGCCTTCTACGAGCAGTACTTC
cdr3_aa: CSAGGSGAFYEQYF

clone_size: -
j_call: TRBJ2-1
d_call: TRBD2
v_call: TRBV5-6
cdr3_nt: TGTGCCAGCAGTTGGGACAGAGGAGGTGGGACTAGCCTTTCCGCGGGCAATGAGCAGTTCTTC
cdr3_aa: CASSWDRGGGTSLSAGNEQFF

clone_size: few
j_call: TRBJ1-5
d_call: TRBD1
v_call: TRBV18
cdr3_nt: TGTGCCAGCTCGCAAACAGGGGGCTTGTCTCAGCCCCAGCATTTT
cdr3_aa: CASSQTGGLSQPQHF